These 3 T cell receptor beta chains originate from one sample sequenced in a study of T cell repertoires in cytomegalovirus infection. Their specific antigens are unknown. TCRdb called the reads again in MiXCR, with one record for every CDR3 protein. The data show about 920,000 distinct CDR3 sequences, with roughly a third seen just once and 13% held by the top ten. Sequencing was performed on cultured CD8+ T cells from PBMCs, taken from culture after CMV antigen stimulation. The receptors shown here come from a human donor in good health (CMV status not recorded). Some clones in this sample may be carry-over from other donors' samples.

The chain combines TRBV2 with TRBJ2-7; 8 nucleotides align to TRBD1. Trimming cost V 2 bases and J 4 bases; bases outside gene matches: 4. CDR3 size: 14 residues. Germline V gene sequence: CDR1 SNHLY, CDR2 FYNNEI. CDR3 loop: CASSEQGARYEQYV. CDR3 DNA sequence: TGTGCCAGCAGTGAACAGGGGGCCAGGTACGAGCAGTACGTC.

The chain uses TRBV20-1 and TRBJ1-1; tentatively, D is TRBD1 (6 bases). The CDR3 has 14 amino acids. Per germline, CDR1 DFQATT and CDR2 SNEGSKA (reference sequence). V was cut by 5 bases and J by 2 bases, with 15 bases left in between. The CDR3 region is CSAPMGGFNTEAFF. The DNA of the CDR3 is TGCAGTGCTCCTATGGGGGGCTTTAACACTGAAGCTTTCTTT.

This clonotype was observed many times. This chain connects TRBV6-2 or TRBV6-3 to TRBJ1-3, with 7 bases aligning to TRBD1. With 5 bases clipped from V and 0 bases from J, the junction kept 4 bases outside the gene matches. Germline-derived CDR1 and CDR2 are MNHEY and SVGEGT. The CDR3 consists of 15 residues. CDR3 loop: CASSADRASGNTIYF. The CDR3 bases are TGTGCCAGCAGTGCCGACAGGGCCTCTGGAAACACCATATATTTT.